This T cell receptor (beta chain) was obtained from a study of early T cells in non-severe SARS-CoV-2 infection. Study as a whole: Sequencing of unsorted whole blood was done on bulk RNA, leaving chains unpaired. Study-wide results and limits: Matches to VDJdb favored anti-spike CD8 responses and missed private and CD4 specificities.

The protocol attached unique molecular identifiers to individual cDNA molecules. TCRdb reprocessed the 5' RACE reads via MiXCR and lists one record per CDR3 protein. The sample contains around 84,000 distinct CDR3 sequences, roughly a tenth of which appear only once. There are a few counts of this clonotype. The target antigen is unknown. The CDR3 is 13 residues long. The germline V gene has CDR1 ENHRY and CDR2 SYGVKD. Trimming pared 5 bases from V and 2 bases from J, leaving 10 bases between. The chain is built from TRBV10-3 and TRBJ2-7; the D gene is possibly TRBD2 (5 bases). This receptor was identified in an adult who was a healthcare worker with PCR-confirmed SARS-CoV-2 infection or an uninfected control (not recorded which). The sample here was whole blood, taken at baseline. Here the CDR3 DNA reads TGTGCCATCAGTAGAGACGGGACCTACGAGCAGTACTTC. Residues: CAISRDGTYEQYF.